The rows below give T cell receptor beta chains drawn from one sample of a study of blood T cells in healthy people across ages. One entry per CDR3 protein, called by TCRdb with MiXCR from the 5' RACE reads. In the table there are fewer than 750,000 distinct CDR3 sequences, about 50% of which are singletons. The material sequenced was blood. These TCRs come from an elderly woman in good health. CDR3s include the opening cysteine and the closing phenylalanine or tryptophan. The order of the fields is J gene, D gene, V gene, clone size, CDR3 protein, CDR3 DNA. A D gene is named only where the DNA matches it firmly. Rows give clone size only sometimes, using once, few, many, or a class for an expanded clone.

j_call: TRBJ1-2
d_call: .
v_call: TRBV5-1
clone_size: .
cdr3_aa: CASSFRADDGYTF
cdr3_nt: TGCGCCAGCAGCTTTCGGGCAGACGATGGCTACACCTTC

j_call: TRBJ1-4
d_call: TRBD1
v_call: TRBV5-1
clone_size: .
cdr3_aa: CASSPEGALGEKLFF
cdr3_nt: TGCGCCAGCAGCCCGGAGGGGGCCCTAGGTGAAAAACTGTTTTTT

j_call: TRBJ2-5
d_call: TRBD1
v_call: TRBV28
clone_size: .
cdr3_aa: CASSPVARGRETQYF
cdr3_nt: TGTGCCAGCAGTCCTGTGGCCAGGGGGCGAGAGACCCAGTACTTC

j_call: TRBJ2-1
d_call: .
v_call: TRBV5-1
clone_size: many
cdr3_aa: CASSFDGNSYNEQFF
cdr3_nt: TGCGCCAGCAGCTTCGACGGGAACTCCTACAATGAGCAGTTCTTC

j_call: TRBJ1-1
d_call: TRBD1
v_call: TRBV29-1
clone_size: .
cdr3_aa: CSVFAGQKNTEAFF
cdr3_nt: TGCAGCGTTTTTGCGGGACAGAAGAACACTGAAGCTTTCTTT

j_call: TRBJ1-2
d_call: .
v_call: TRBV20-1
clone_size: many
cdr3_aa: CSASIGQPYGYTF
cdr3_nt: TGCAGTGCTAGTATAGGCCAACCCTATGGCTACACCTTC

j_call: TRBJ1-5
d_call: .
v_call: TRBV30
clone_size: few
cdr3_aa: CAWSTGNQPQHF
cdr3_nt: TGTGCCTGGAGTACGGGCAATCAGCCCCAGCATTTT

j_call: TRBJ2-1
d_call: TRBD2
v_call: TRBV28
clone_size: many
cdr3_aa: CATQGTRHPNEQFF
cdr3_nt: TGTGCCACCCAAGGGACTAGACATCCGAATGAGCAGTTCTTC

j_call: TRBJ1-1
d_call: .
v_call: TRBV28
clone_size: .
cdr3_aa: CASSPFGGSQGGEAFF
cdr3_nt: TGTGCCAGCTCACCGTTTGGGGGGAGTCAAGGGGGGGAAGCTTTCTTT

j_call: TRBJ1-2
d_call: TRBD1
v_call: TRBV4-1
clone_size: .
cdr3_aa: CASSQDRGPVAGYTF
cdr3_nt: TGCGCCAGCAGCCAGGACAGGGGGCCTGTGGCTGGCTACACCTTC

j_call: TRBJ2-2
d_call: TRBD2
v_call: TRBV7-2
clone_size: few
cdr3_aa: CASSTRLAGGPNTGELFF
cdr3_nt: TGTGCCAGCAGCACCAGACTAGCGGGAGGGCCGAACACCGGGGAGCTGTTTTTT

j_call: TRBJ1-1
d_call: .
v_call: TRBV29-1
clone_size: .
cdr3_aa: CSVAGVLNTEAFF
cdr3_nt: TGCAGCGTCGCGGGGGTCTTGAACACTGAAGCTTTCTTT

j_call: TRBJ2-3
d_call: .
v_call: TRBV28
clone_size: many
cdr3_aa: CASNMLGADTQYF
cdr3_nt: TGTGCCAGCAATATGTTGGGTGCAGATACGCAGTATTTT

j_call: TRBJ2-7
d_call: .
v_call: TRBV28
clone_size: .
cdr3_aa: CASSLYTNYEQYF
cdr3_nt: TGTGCCAGCAGTTTATATACAAATTACGAGCAGTACTTC

j_call: TRBJ2-2
d_call: .
v_call: TRBV7-3
clone_size: .
cdr3_aa: CASSPGPSYTGELFF
cdr3_nt: TGTGCCAGCAGCCCAGGTCCATCTTACACCGGGGAGCTGTTTTTT

j_call: TRBJ2-2
d_call: .
v_call: TRBV27
clone_size: .
cdr3_aa: CATRRGIDTGELFF
cdr3_nt: TGTGCCACTCGAAGGGGGATCGACACCGGGGAGCTGTTTTTT

j_call: TRBJ2-4
d_call: TRBD1
v_call: TRBV6-2/TRBV6-3
clone_size: many
cdr3_aa: CASSSWGQGGNIQYF
cdr3_nt: TGTGCCAGCAGCTCCTGGGGACAGGGAGGGAACATTCAGTACTTC

j_call: TRBJ1-2
d_call: .
v_call: TRBV5-1
clone_size: many
cdr3_aa: CASSLVAQPAYGYTF
cdr3_nt: TGCGCCAGCAGCTTGGTAGCACAACCTGCCTATGGCTACACCTTC

j_call: TRBJ1-1
d_call: .
v_call: TRBV20-1
clone_size: .
cdr3_aa: CSAKPYPEAFF
cdr3_nt: TGCAGTGCTAAACCCTACCCTGAAGCTTTCTTT

j_call: TRBJ2-5
d_call: TRBD1
v_call: TRBV5-1
clone_size: many
cdr3_aa: CASSAGGQETQYF
cdr3_nt: TGCGCCAGCAGCGCAGGGGGCCAAGAGACCCAGTACTTC

j_call: TRBJ1-5
d_call: .
v_call: TRBV24-1
clone_size: once
cdr3_aa: CATSGFLGGEWGNQSQHF
cdr3_nt: TGTGCCACCAGTGGATTTTTGGGCGGTGAGTGGGGCAATCAGTCCCAGCATTTT

j_call: TRBJ2-2
d_call: .
v_call: TRBV4-3
clone_size: .
cdr3_aa: CASSQDHGGLNTGELFF
cdr3_nt: TGCGCCAGCAGCCAAGATCACGGGGGGCTGAACACCGGGGAGCTGTTTTTT

j_call: TRBJ1-1
d_call: .
v_call: TRBV7-2
clone_size: many
cdr3_aa: CASSLVPGNTEAFF
cdr3_nt: TGTGCCAGCAGCTTAGTGCCAGGGAACACTGAAGCTTTCTTT

j_call: TRBJ2-5
d_call: TRBD2
v_call: TRBV20-1
clone_size: few
cdr3_aa: CSARDGGSGSLPETQYF
cdr3_nt: TGCAGTGCTAGAGATGGGGGTAGCGGGAGTTTGCCAGAGACCCAGTACTTC

j_call: TRBJ1-3
d_call: TRBD1
v_call: TRBV6-1
clone_size: few
cdr3_aa: CASSRQTGTNNLPGNTIYF
cdr3_nt: TGTGCCAGCAGCCGCCAGACAGGGACAAACAACCTACCTGGAAACACCATATATTTT

j_call: TRBJ2-3
d_call: TRBD2
v_call: TRBV15
clone_size: .
cdr3_aa: CATSRGPAGWTSEGTQYF
cdr3_nt: TGTGCCACCAGCAGAGGACCAGCAGGATGGACTAGCGAGGGTACGCAGTATTTT

j_call: TRBJ2-1
d_call: TRBD2
v_call: TRBV4-2
clone_size: .
cdr3_aa: CASSQGTSGDYNEQFF
cdr3_nt: TGTGCCAGCAGCCAGGGAACTAGCGGGGACTACAATGAGCAGTTCTTC

j_call: TRBJ2-7
d_call: .
v_call: TRBV12-3/TRBV12-4
clone_size: .
cdr3_aa: CASRPSRQRSSYEQYF
cdr3_nt: TGTGCCAGCAGACCTTCTAGACAGAGAAGCTCCTACGAGCAGTACTTC

j_call: TRBJ1-2
d_call: .
v_call: TRBV29-1
clone_size: .
cdr3_aa: CSVVNSGRAF
cdr3_nt: TGCAGCGTTGTTAATAGCGGGAGGGCCTTC

j_call: TRBJ2-7
d_call: TRBD2
v_call: TRBV5-6
clone_size: .
cdr3_aa: CASTGASGEYEQYF
cdr3_nt: TGTGCCAGCACCGGGGCTAGCGGGGAATACGAGCAGTACTTC

j_call: TRBJ2-2
d_call: .
v_call: TRBV5-1
clone_size: few
cdr3_aa: CASSQTHLQGGELFF
cdr3_nt: TGCGCCAGCAGCCAAACCCATCTCCAGGGCGGGGAGCTGTTTTTT

j_call: TRBJ1-2
d_call: TRBD1
v_call: TRBV20-1
clone_size: many
cdr3_aa: CSAEPITGGHYGYTF
cdr3_nt: TGCAGTGCCGAGCCGATCACAGGGGGTCACTATGGCTACACCTTC

j_call: TRBJ1-1
d_call: TRBD1
v_call: TRBV7-9
clone_size: many
cdr3_aa: CASSLQGAGTEAFF
cdr3_nt: TGTGCCAGCAGTTTACAGGGGGCTGGAACTGAAGCTTTCTTT

j_call: TRBJ2-3
d_call: TRBD2
v_call: TRBV7-2
clone_size: .
cdr3_aa: CASSQPGTSGLGADTQYF
cdr3_nt: TGTGCCAGCAGCCAACCCGGGACTAGCGGTCTAGGCGCAGATACGCAGTATTTT

j_call: TRBJ2-7
d_call: TRBD2
v_call: TRBV6-6
clone_size: .
cdr3_aa: CASRDRAGVTYEQYF
cdr3_nt: TGTGCCAGCAGAGACCGGGCGGGGGTTACCTACGAGCAGTACTTC

j_call: TRBJ2-7
d_call: TRBD2
v_call: TRBV18
clone_size: .
cdr3_aa: CASSPLAGGSSSYEQYF
cdr3_nt: TGTGCCAGCTCACCACTAGCGGGAGGCTCTTCCTCCTACGAGCAGTACTTC

j_call: TRBJ2-7
d_call: .
v_call: TRBV6-5
clone_size: .
cdr3_aa: CASSYDPGRSYEQYF
cdr3_nt: TGTGCCAGCAGTTACGACCCCGGACGGTCCTACGAGCAGTACTTC

j_call: TRBJ2-3
d_call: .
v_call: TRBV12-3/TRBV12-4
clone_size: .
cdr3_aa: CASSLRVGADTQYF
cdr3_nt: TGTGCCAGCAGTTTGCGCGTGGGCGCAGATACGCAGTATTTC

j_call: TRBJ2-5
d_call: TRBD2
v_call: TRBV5-1
clone_size: .
cdr3_aa: CASSPNGGSSYNEQYF
cdr3_nt: TGCGCCAGCAGCCCCAACGGCGGGAGCTCCTACAATGAGCAGTACTTC

j_call: TRBJ1-5
d_call: TRBD1
v_call: TRBV4-1
clone_size: many
cdr3_aa: CASSLFPDRADQPQHF
cdr3_nt: TGCGCCAGCAGCCTTTTCCCGGACAGGGCGGATCAGCCCCAGCATTTT

j_call: TRBJ2-3
d_call: .
v_call: TRBV2
clone_size: many
cdr3_aa: CASTYTDTQYF
cdr3_nt: TGTGCCAGCACTTATACAGATACGCAGTATTTT

j_call: TRBJ2-7
d_call: .
v_call: TRBV24-1
clone_size: few
cdr3_aa: CATSDFYEQYF
cdr3_nt: TGTGCCACCAGTGATTTTTATGAGCAGTACTTC

j_call: TRBJ1-2
d_call: .
v_call: TRBV3-1
clone_size: .
cdr3_aa: CASSQEGQNYGYTF
cdr3_nt: TGTGCCAGCAGCCAAGAGGGGCAGAACTATGGCTACACCTTC

j_call: TRBJ2-1
d_call: .
v_call: TRBV20-1
clone_size: many
cdr3_aa: CSASTGASYNEQFF
cdr3_nt: TGCAGTGCTAGTACGGGGGCCTCCTACAATGAGCAGTTCTTC

j_call: TRBJ2-1
d_call: .
v_call: TRBV4-2
clone_size: many
cdr3_aa: CATSGVYEQFF
cdr3_nt: TGTGCCACCTCCGGAGTTTACGAGCAGTTCTTC

j_call: TRBJ1-6
d_call: .
v_call: TRBV5-1
clone_size: .
cdr3_aa: CASSLEGDAYNSSLHF
cdr3_nt: TGCGCCAGCAGCTTGGAGGGGGACGCCTATAATTCATCCCTCCACTTT

j_call: TRBJ2-3
d_call: .
v_call: TRBV5-1
clone_size: .
cdr3_aa: CASSSTGAPGEDTQYF
cdr3_nt: TGCGCCAGCAGCTCGACAGGAGCTCCCGGTGAGGATACGCAGTATTTT

j_call: TRBJ2-1
d_call: TRBD2
v_call: TRBV20-1
clone_size: .
cdr3_aa: CSARRGTSGGNEQFF
cdr3_nt: TGCAGTGCTAGAAGGGGGACTAGCGGTGGTAATGAGCAGTTCTTC

j_call: TRBJ2-1
d_call: TRBD2
v_call: TRBV3-1
clone_size: once
cdr3_aa: CASTLRVSGRSYNEQFF
cdr3_nt: TGTGCCAGCACCCTTAGGGTTAGCGGGAGGTCCTACAATGAGCAGTTCTTC

j_call: TRBJ1-4
d_call: TRBD1
v_call: TRBV28
clone_size: few
cdr3_aa: CASSALDRPFSEKLFF
cdr3_nt: TGTGCCAGCAGTGCATTGGACAGGCCGTTTAGTGAGAAACTGTTTTTT

j_call: TRBJ2-5
d_call: TRBD2
v_call: TRBV28
clone_size: few
cdr3_aa: CASRSPGLAGIQETQYF
cdr3_nt: TGTGCCAGCAGATCACCGGGACTAGCGGGGATACAAGAGACCCAGTACTTC

j_call: TRBJ2-7
d_call: .
v_call: TRBV7-9
clone_size: .
cdr3_aa: CASSLDVRAGIKYF
cdr3_nt: TGTGCCAGCAGCTTAGATGTACGGGCAGGGATTAAGTACTTC

j_call: TRBJ1-5
d_call: TRBD1
v_call: TRBV7-9
clone_size: .
cdr3_aa: CASSPGTGSQPQHF
cdr3_nt: TGTGCCAGCAGCCCAGGGACAGGGAGTCAGCCCCAGCATTTT

j_call: TRBJ1-4
d_call: TRBD1
v_call: TRBV6-6
clone_size: .
cdr3_aa: CASSYSGTGAKLFF
cdr3_nt: TGTGCCAGCAGTTACTCAGGGACAGGGGCAAAACTGTTTTTT

j_call: TRBJ2-6
d_call: TRBD2
v_call: TRBV5-1
clone_size: .
cdr3_aa: CASSLTSGAAALSGANVLTF
cdr3_nt: TGCGCCAGCAGCCTGACTAGCGGGGCGGCGGCCCTATCTGGGGCCAACGTCCTGACTTTC

j_call: TRBJ2-1
d_call: TRBD1
v_call: TRBV4-2
clone_size: .
cdr3_aa: CATNPGQGYNEQFF
cdr3_nt: TGTGCCACCAATCCGGGACAGGGATACAATGAGCAGTTCTTC

j_call: TRBJ2-3
d_call: TRBD2
v_call: TRBV4-2
clone_size: .
cdr3_aa: CASSQASSGGGTDTQYF
cdr3_nt: TGTGCCAGCAGCCAAGCTTCTAGCGGAGGAGGCACAGATACGCAGTATTTT